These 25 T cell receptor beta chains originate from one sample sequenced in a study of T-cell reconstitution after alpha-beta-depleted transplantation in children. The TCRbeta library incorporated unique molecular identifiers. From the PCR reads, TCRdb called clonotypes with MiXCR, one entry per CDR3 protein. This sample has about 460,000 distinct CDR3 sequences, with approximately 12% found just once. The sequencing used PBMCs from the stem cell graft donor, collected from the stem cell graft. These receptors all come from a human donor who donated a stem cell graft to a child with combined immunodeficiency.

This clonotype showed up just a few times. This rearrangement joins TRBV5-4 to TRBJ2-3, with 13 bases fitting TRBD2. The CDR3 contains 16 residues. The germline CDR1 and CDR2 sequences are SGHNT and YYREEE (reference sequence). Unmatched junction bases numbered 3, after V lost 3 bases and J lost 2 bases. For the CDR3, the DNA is TGTGCCAGCAGCTCAGGGACTAGCGGGATCACAGATACGCAGTATTTT. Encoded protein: CASSSGTSGITDTQYF. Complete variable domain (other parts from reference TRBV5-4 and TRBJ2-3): ETGVTQSPTHLIKTRGQQVTLRCSSQSGHNTVSWYQQALGQGPQFIFQYYREEENGRGNFPPRFSGLQFPNYSSELNVNALELDDSALYLCASSSGTSGITDTQYFGPGTRLTVL.

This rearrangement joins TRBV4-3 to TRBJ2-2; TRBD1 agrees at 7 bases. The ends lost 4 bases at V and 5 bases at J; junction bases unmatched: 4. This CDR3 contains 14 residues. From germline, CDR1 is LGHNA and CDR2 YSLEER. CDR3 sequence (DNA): TGCGCCAGCAGCCCGGGACAGCTAACCGGGGAGCTGTTTTTT. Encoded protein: CASSPGQLTGELFF.

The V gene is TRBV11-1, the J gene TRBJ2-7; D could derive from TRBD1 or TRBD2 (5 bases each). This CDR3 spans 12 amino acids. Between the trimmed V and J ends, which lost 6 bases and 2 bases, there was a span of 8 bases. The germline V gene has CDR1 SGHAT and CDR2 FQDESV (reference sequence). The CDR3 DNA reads TGTGCCAGCAGGGGACGGGCCTACGAGCAGTACTTC. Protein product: CASRGRAYEQYF. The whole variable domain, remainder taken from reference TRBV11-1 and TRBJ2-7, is EAEVAQSPRYKITEKSQAVAFWCDPISGHATLYWYRQILGQGPELLVQFQDESVVDDSQLPKDRFSAERLKGVDSTLKIQPAELGDSAMYLCASRGRAYEQYFGPGTRLTVT.

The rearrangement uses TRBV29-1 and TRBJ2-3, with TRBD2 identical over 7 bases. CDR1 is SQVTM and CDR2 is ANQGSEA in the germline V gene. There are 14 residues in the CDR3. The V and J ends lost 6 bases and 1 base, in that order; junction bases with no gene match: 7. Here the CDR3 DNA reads TGCAGCGTGTCGGTGGGAGGGGGCACAGATACGCAGTATTTT. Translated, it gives CSVSVGGGTDTQYF.

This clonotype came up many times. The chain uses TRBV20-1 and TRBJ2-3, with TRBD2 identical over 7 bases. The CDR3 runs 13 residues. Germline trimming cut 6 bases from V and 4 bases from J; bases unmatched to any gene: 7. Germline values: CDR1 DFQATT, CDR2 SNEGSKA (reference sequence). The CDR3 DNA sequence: TGCAGTGCGCAACGTACTAGCGCAGATACGCAGTATTTT. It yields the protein CSAQRTSADTQYF.

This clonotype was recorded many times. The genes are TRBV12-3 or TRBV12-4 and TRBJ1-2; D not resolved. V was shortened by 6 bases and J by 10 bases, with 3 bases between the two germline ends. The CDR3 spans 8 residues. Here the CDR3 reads CASSPYTF. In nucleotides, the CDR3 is TGTGCCAGCAGCCCCTACACCTTC.

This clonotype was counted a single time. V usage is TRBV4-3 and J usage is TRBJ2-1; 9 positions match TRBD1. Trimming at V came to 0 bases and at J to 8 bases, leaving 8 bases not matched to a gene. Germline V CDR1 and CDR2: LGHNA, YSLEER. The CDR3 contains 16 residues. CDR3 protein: CASSQDRTGGKDEQFF. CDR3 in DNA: TGCGCCAGCAGCCAAGATCGCACAGGGGGCAAGGATGAGCAGTTCTTC.

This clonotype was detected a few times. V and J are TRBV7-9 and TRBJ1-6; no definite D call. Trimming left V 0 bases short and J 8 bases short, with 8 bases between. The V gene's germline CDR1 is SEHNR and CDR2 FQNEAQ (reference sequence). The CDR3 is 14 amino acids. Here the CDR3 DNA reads TGTGCCAGCAGCTTAGCTTGGGCTTATTCACCCCTCCACTTT. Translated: CASSLAWAYSPLHF.

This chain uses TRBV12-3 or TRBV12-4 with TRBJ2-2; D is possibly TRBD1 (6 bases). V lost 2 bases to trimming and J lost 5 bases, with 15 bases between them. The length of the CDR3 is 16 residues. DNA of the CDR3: TGTGCCAGCAGTTTATCTACAGGGTCGGATACCGGGGAGCTGTTTTTT. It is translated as CASSLSTGSDTGELFF.

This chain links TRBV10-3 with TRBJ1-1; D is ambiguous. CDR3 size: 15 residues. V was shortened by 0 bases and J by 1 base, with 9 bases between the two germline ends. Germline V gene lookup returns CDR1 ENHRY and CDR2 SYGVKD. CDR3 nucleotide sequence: TGTGCCATCAGTGAGTCGTCCGTGCGGAACACTGAAGCTTTCTTT. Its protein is CAISESSVRNTEAFF.

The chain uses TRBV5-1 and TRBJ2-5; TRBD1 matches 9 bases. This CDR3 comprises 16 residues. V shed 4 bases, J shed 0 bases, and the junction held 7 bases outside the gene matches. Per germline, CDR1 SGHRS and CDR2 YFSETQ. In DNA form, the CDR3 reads TGCGCCAGCAGCGAGGGGGGGACAGGGTACCAAGAGACCCAGTACTTC. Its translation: CASSEGGTGYQETQYF.

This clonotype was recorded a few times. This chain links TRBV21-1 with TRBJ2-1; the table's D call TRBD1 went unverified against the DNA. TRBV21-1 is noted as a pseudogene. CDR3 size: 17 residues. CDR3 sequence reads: CASSVARRGCSYNEQFF. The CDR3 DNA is TGTGCCAGCAGCGTTGCGCGAAGGGGTTGCTCCTACAATGAGCAGTTCTTC.

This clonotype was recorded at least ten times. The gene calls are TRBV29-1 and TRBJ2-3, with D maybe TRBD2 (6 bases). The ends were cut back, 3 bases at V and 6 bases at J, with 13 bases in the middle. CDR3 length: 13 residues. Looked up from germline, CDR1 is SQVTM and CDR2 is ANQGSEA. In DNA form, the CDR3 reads TGCAGCGTTGACGCAGCGGAGGGCGATACGCAGTATTTT. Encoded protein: CSVDAAEGDTQYF.

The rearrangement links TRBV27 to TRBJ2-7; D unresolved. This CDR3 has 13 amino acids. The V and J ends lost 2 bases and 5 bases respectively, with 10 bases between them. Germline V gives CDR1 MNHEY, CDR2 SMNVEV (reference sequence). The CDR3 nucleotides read TGTGCCAGCAGTTTAGAGGTCGGACACGAGCAGTACTTC. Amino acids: CASSLEVGHEQYF.

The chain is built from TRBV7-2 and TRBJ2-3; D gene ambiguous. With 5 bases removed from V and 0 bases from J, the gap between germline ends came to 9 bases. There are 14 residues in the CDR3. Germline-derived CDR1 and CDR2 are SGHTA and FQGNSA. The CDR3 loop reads CASSERHSTDTQYF. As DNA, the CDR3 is TGTGCCAGCAGCGAGCGACATAGCACAGATACGCAGTATTTT.

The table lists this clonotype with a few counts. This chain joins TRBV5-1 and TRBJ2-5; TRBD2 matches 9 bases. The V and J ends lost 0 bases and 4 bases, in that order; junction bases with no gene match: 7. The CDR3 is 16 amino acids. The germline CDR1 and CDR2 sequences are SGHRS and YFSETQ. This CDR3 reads CASSLAGSGRSETQYF. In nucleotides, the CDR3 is TGCGCCAGCAGCTTGGCTGGTAGCGGGAGATCAGAGACCCAGTACTTC.

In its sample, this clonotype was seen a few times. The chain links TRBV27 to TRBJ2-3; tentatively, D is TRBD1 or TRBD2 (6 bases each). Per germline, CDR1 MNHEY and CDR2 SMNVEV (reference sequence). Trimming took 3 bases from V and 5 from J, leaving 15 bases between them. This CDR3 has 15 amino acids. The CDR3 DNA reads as TGTGCCAGCAGTTTTTTCGGGGGCGGGGAAGATACGCAGTATTTT. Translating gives CASSFFGGGEDTQYF.

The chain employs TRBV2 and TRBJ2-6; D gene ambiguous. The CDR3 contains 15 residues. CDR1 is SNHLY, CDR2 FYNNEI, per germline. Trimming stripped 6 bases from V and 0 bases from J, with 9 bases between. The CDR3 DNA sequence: TGTGCCAGCAGACATCTCTTCTCTGGGGCCAACGTCCTGACTTTC. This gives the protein CASRHLFSGANVLTF.

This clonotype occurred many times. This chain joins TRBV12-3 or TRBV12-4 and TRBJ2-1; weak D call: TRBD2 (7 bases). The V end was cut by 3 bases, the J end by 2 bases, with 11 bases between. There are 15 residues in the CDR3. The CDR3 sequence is CASSFWGGPYNEQFF. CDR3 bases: TGTGCCAGCAGTTTTTGGGGGGGGCCCTACAATGAGCAGTTCTTC.

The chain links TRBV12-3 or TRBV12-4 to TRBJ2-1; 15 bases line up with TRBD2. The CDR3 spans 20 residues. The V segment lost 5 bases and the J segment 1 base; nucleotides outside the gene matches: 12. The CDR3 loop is CASSAPGLAGGHRSYNEQFF. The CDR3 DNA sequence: TGTGCCAGCAGTGCCCCGGGACTAGCGGGGGGCCATAGATCCTACAATGAGCAGTTCTTC.

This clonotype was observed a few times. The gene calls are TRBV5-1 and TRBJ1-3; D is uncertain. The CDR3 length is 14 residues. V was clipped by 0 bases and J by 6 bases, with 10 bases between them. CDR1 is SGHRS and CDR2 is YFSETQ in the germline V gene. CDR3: CASSLAGPSNTIYF. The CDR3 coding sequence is TGCGCCAGCAGCTTGGCAGGACCATCAAACACCATATATTTT.

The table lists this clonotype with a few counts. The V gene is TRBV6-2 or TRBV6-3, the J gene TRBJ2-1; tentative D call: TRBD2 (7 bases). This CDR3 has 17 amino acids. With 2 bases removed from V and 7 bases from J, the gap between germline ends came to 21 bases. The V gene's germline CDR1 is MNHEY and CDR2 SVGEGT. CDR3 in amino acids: CASSYGAWRGPRNEQFF. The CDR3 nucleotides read TGTGCCAGCAGTTACGGGGCTTGGCGGGGGCCGCGTAATGAGCAGTTCTTC.

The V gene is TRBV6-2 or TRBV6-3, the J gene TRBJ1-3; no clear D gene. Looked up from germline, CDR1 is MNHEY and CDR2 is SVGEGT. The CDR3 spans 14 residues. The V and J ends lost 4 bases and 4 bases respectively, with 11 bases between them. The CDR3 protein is CASSSTDPGNTIYF. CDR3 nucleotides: TGTGCCAGCAGTTCTACAGACCCCGGAAACACCATATATTTT.

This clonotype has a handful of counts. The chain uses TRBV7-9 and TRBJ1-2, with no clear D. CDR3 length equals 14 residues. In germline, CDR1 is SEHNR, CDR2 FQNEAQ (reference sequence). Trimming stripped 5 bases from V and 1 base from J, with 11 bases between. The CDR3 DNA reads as TGTGCCAGCAGCCCAGAGGAGGTTAACTATGGCTACACCTTC. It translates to CASSPEEVNYGYTF.

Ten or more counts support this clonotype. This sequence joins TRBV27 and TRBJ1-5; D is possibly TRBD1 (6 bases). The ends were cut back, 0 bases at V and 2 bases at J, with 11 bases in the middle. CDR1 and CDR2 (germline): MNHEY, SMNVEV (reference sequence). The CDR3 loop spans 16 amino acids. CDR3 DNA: TGTGCCAGCAGTTTATCCGGGGGGCTAGGCAATCAGCCCCAGCATTTT. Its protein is CASSLSGGLGNQPQHF.